The entry that follows covers one T cell receptor (beta chain) sequence. Its antigen is currently not known. No base quality values were provided; no much bigger clone lies one nucleotide off. These data originate in a study of PD-1 blockade in classical Hodgkin lymphoma (dated by TCRdb to 2019 to 2021). For context, the study as a whole: Nivolumab dosing was 3 mg/kg intravenously every 2 weeks, continuing until either disease progression or unacceptable toxicity. A peripheral blood immune signature of response to PD-1 blockade in classical Hodgkin lymphoma was defined using TCR beta sequencing and CyTOF. The research as a whole found: Lower diversity was observed in patients in whom nivolumab was started less than 1 year after ASCT, and these patients were excluded from later analyses so that confounding by immune reconstitution would be avoided. The study was restricted to a single clinical trial cohort, and the causes of repertoire differences, possibly disease activity or prior therapy, were left undefined. Trial patients achieving complete response had baseline diversity similar to newly diagnosed patients, whereas partial responders and progressors had significantly lower diversity. Newly diagnosed patients were reported to have lower baseline TCR diversity than healthy donors, and relapsed/refractory patients were reported to have lower baseline TCR diversity still. A significant rise by C4D1 was seen in CD4+ but not CD8+ TCR diversity (p=0.0027 vs p=0.16), with the rise being most apparent in complete responders (p=0.02).

The Qiagen DNeasy kit was used to extract genomic DNA from unsorted PBMCs and from the negatively selected CD4+ and CD8+ fractions. TCR beta CDR3 regions were subjected to amplification by immunoSEQ multiplex PCR with primers that anneal to V and J segments. A synthetic immune receptor repertoire was used to minimize amplification bias, and remaining bias was computationally removed after sequencing. The authors' pipeline ran thus. Repertoire diversity was quantified as the Shannon entropy index using custom Python scripts. Unsorted, CD4+ and CD8+ repertoires were examined separately, except in combined analyses, for which CD4+ and CD8+ sequences were merged in silico. A clone was considered expanded if an increase in frequency of at least 2-fold after treatment relative to C1D1 was found, and a pseudocount of 0.5 was applied to clones undetected at baseline. Singleton clones were defined as clones with 0 or 1 copy at C1D1, and non-singleton clones were defined as clones with 2 or more copies. Clones expanded in unsorted samples were assigned a CD4+, CD8+ or unknown annotation through matching of protein sequences in sorted samples from the same patient. Diversity changes from C1D1 to C4D1 were tested in paired samples using Wilcoxon tests. The immuneACCESS repertoire file appears here via TCRdb, limited to in-frame rearrangements. These files lack a portion of the clones; in checked studies, under half of the deficit traces to unresolved V genes, and the cause of the others is not known. V and J calls and clone size are copied from that table; D and trimming were computed from the DNA. Present in this sample are under 30,000 clones, roughly four fifths of which were seen just once. 6.2% of the sample is taken by the ten largest.

From the cysteine through the phenylalanine, the CDR3 covers 16 amino acids. Here the CDR3 DNA is all that survives: 48 bases in frame from base 1. V trim: 4 bases; J trim: 0 bases; unmatched bases: 6. Per the germline V gene, MNHNS is the CDR1 and SASEGT is the CDR2. In the paper's terms, the time point label means: cycle 4 day 1 (C4D1), after more than 5 weeks of nivolumab. All trial patients had relapsed after autologous stem cell transplantation, with cohorts A, B and C differing in prior brentuximab vedotin exposure. The trial cohort comprised 56 patients with relapsed/refractory classical Hodgkin lymphoma whose best overall responses were complete response, partial response or progressive disease. Trial patients were treated with single-agent nivolumab in the multi-cohort phase II CheckMate 205 trial. Best overall response was determined by an independent review committee according to the 2007 International Working Group response criteria. Trial PBMCs were collected immediately before nivolumab initiation (C1D1) and during therapy at cycle 2 day 1 and cycle 4 day 1. Peripheral blood was collected in 8 mL Vacutainer Cell Preparation Tubes, from which PBMCs were isolated by centrifugation and then cryopreserved.

This sequence was found in a human donor with classical Hodgkin lymphoma. Here the sequenced sample was peripheral blood mononuclear cells (PBMCs), taken before the fourth cycle of nivolumab. This chain joins TRBV6-1 to TRBJ2-4; TRBD1 matches 7 bases in the middle. The DNA is as follows: TGTGCCAGCAGTGCCATGACAGGGCCAGCCAAAAACATTCAGTACTTC. Its translation reads: CASSAMTGPAKNIQYF.